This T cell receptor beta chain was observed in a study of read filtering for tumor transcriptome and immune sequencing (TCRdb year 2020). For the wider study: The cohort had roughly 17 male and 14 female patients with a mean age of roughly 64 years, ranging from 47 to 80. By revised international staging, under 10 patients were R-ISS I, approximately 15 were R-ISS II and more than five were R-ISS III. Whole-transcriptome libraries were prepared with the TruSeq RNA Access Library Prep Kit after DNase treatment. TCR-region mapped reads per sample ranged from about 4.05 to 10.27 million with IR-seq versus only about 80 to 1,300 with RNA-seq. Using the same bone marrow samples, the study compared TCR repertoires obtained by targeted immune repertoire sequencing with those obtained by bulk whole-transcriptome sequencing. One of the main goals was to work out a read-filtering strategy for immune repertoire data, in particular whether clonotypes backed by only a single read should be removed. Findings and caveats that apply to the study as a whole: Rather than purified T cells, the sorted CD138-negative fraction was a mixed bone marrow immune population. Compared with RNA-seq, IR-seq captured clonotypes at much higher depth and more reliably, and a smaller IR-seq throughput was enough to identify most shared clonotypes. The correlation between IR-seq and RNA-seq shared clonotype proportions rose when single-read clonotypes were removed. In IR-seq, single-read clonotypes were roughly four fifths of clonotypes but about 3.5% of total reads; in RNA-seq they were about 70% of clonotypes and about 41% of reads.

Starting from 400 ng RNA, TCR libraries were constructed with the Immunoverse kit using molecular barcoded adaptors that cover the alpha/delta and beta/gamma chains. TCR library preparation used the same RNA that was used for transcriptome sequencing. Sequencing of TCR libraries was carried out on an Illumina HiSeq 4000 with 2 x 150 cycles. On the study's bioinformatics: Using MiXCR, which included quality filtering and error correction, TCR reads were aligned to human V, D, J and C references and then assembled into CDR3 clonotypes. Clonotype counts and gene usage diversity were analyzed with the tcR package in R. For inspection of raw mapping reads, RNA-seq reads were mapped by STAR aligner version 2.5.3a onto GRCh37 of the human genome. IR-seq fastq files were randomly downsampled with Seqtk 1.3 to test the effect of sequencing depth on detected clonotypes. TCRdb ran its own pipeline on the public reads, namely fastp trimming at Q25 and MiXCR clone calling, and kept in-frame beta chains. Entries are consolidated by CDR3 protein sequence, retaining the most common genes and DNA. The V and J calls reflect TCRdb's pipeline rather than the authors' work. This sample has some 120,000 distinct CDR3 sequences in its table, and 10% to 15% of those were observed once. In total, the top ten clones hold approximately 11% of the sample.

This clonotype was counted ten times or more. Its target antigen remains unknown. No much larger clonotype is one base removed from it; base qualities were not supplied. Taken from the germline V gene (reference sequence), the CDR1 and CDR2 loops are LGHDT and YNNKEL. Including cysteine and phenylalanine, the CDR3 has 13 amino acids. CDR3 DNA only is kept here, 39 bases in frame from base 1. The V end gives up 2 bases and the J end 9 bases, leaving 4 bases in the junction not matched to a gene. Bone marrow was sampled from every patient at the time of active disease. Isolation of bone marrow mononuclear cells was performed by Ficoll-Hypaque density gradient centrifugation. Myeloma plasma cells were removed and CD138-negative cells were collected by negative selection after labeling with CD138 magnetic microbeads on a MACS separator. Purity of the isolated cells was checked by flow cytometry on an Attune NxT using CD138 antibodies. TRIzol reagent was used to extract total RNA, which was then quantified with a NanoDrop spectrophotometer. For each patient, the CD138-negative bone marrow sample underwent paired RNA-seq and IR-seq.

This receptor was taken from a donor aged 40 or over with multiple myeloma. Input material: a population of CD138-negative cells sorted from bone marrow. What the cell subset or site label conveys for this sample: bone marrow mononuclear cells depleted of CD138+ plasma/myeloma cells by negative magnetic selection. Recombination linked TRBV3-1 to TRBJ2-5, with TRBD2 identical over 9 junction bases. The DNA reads TGTGCCAGCAGCCAACCCTCTAGCGGGGCCCAGTACTTC. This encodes CASSQPSSGAQYF.